This note documents a single TCR beta chain sequence. As yet, its antigen is unknown. The data were taken from a study of vaccination effects on CD4 cells after COVID-19. Overall study: For each well, roughly 2 million PBMC were cultured with 8.5 to 10 IU/ml IL-2 and roughly 10 ug/ml peptides. Notes on the study in general: Researchers report that only 1 of 255 vaccine-induced clones in healthy vaccinees cross-reacted with common cold coronaviruses.

Subsequent to roughly 10 days of culture, CD4+ T cells were isolated. At days 3 and 7, half of the medium was exchanged for IL-2 medium. Sequenced by immunoSEQ multiplex PCR; TCRdb stores in-frame clones only, minus some. Of about 25,000 clones listed, 73% are singletons. The CDR3 runs 13 residues. Germline lookup yields CDR1 ENHRY and CDR2 SYGVKD. Trimming pared 0 bases from V and 4 bases from J, leaving 3 bases between. This sequence originates from a human donor who received a COVID-19 vaccine. This sample comprised CD4+ T cells from PBMCs cultured without peptide, obtained before COVID-19 vaccination. The chain joins TRBV10-3 to TRBJ1-4; D is unclear. In DNA, the CDR3 is TGTGCCATCAGTGAGTCGTATAATGAAAAACTGTTTTTT. Translated, it gives CAISESYNEKLFF.